The 5 T cell receptor beta chains below were found in one sample sequenced in a study of blood T cell repertoires in COVID-19. Data came from immunoSEQ multiplex PCR; TCRdb stores just in-frame clones and leaves some out. The data show about 480,000 clones, about nine tenths seen once. What was sequenced was PBMCs or T cells enriched from blood (not recorded which). The receptors derive from a woman aged 55-75 years who had recovered from COVID-19.

The chain is built from TRBV2 and TRBJ2-3; 8 bases line up with TRBD1. The CDR3 is made up of 14 amino acids. The germline V gene has CDR1 SNHLY and CDR2 FYNNEI. The V and J ends lost 7 bases and 3 bases, in that order; junction bases with no gene match: 6. The chain's CDR3 is CASTPDRGTDTQYF. As DNA, the CDR3 is TGTGCCAGCACTCCAGACAGGGGAACAGATACGCAGTATTTT. Variable domain in full (rest from reference TRBV2 and TRBJ2-3): EPEVTQTPSHQVTQMGQEVILRCVPISNHLYFYWYRQILGQKVEFLVSFYNNEISEKSEIFDDQFSVERPDGSNFTLKIRSTKLEDSAMYFCASTPDRGTDTQYFGPGTRLTVL.

This chain uses TRBV7-2 with TRBJ1-5; the D gene is possibly TRBD1 (5 bases). The germline V gene encodes CDR1 SGHTA and CDR2 FQGNSA. V was trimmed by 7 bases and J by 6 bases, leaving 16 bases between them. The CDR3 consists of 14 residues. CDR3 sequence: CASTEQVVGQPQHF. Written as DNA, the CDR3 is TGTGCCAGCACCGAACAGGTGGTTGGTCAGCCCCAGCATTTT.

This CDR3 reads CASSEGGLSSYEQYF. In DNA, the CDR3 is TGTGCCAGCAGTGAAGGGGGCCTCAGCTCCTACGAGCAGTACTTC. The chain has TRBV2 and TRBJ2-7, with D possibly TRBD1 on 5 matching bases. The CDR3 is made up of 15 amino acids. The germline gives CDR1 SNHLY, CDR2 FYNNEI. Deletions cut 1 base from V and 0 bases from J, with 10 bases between.

J is TRBJ1-5 and V is TRBV10-1; TRBD1 might be the D (6 bases). From germline, CDR1 is WNHNN and CDR2 SYGVQD (reference sequence). This CDR3 is 13 amino acids long. The germline V and J ends were trimmed by 2 bases and 4 bases, with 6 bases remaining between them. The CDR3 DNA reads TGCGCCAGCAGTGAGCAGGGGAATCAGCCCCAGCATTTT. Translating gives CASSEQGNQPQHF.

This sequence joins TRBV19 and TRBJ1-5; the D gene is possibly TRBD1 (6 bases). V was cut by 4 bases and J by 5 bases, with 9 bases left in between. The CDR3 consists of 13 residues. Germline CDR1 is LNHDA and CDR2 is SQIVND (reference sequence). Here the CDR3 DNA reads TGTGCCAGTAGTACGGACAGCTATCAGCCCCAGCATTTT. It yields the protein CASSTDSYQPQHF. Full variable domain (remainder filled in from reference TRBV19 and TRBJ1-5): DGGITQSPKYLFRKEGQNVTLSCEQNLNHDAMYWYRQDPGQGLRLIYYSQIVNDFQKGDIAEGYSVSREKKESFPLTVTSAQKNPTAFYLCASSTDSYQPQHFGDGTRLSIL.